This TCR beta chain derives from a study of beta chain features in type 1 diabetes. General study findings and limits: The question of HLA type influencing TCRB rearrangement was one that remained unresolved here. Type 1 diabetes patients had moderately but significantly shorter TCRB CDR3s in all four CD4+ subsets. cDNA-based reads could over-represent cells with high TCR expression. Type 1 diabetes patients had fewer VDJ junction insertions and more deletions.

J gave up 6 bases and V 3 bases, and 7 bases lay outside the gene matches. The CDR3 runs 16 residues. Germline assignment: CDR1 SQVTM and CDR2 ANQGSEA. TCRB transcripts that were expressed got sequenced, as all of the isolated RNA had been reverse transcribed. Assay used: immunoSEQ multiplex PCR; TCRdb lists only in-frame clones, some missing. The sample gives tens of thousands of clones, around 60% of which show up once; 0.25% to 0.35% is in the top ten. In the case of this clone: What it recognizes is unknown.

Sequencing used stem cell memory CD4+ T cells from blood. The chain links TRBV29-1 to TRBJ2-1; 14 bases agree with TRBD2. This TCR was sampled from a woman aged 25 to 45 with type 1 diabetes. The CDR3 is CSVDPWTSGRTNEQFF. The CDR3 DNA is TGCAGCGTTGACCCGTGGACTAGCGGGAGGACCAATGAGCAGTTCTTC.